This TCR beta chain emerged from a study of shared clonotypes between healthy human individuals. Study-level points and caveats: Relative to memory subsets, naive subsets generally showed larger estimated richness. Generation probabilities were higher for clonotypes shared across all four sorted-subset donors than for unshared ones.

Partitioning of CD4+ cells yielded a CD45RA+ naive subset and a CD45RA-negative memory subset. Sorted subsets were amplified in replicate PCRs using around 200 ng DNA, 30,000 to 35,000 T cell genomes. The table came from immunoSEQ multiplex PCR; TCRdb's copy has only in-frame clones and leaves some out. The table records about 1.5 million clones, approximately 98% of them present only once. Notes on this clone: Its antigen is not known.

Germline V lookup: CDR1 MDHEN, CDR2 SYDVKM. CDR3 length equals 15 residues. With 3 bases removed from V and 1 base from J, the gap between germline ends came to 13 bases. The receptor comes from a man aged 30-40 years in good health. The specimen was naive CD4+ T cells sorted from blood. Subset given: CD45RA+ positively selected. This rearrangement joins TRBV28 to TRBJ2-7; D might be TRBD1 (6 bases). The chain's CDR3 is CASSLRQASSYEQYF. CDR3 DNA: TGTGCCAGCAGTTTGCGACAGGCTAGTTCCTACGAGCAGTACTTC.